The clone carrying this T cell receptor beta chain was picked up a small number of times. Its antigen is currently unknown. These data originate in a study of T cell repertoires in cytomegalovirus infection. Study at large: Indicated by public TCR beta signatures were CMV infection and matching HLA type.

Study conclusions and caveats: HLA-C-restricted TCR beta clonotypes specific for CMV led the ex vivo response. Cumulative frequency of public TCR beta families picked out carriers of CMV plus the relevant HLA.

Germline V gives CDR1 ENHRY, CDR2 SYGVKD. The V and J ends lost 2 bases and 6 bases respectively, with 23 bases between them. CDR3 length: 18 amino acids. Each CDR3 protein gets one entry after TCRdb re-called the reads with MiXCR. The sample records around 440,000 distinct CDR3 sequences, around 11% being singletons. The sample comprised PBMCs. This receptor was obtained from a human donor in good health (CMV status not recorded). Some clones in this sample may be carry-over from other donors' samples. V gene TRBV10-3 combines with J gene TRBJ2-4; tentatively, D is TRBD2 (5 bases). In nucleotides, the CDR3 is TGTGCCATCAGTGAGAACATGGGTATAGGGCTAGCCTCAAACATTCAGTACTTC. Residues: CAISENMGIGLASNIQYF.